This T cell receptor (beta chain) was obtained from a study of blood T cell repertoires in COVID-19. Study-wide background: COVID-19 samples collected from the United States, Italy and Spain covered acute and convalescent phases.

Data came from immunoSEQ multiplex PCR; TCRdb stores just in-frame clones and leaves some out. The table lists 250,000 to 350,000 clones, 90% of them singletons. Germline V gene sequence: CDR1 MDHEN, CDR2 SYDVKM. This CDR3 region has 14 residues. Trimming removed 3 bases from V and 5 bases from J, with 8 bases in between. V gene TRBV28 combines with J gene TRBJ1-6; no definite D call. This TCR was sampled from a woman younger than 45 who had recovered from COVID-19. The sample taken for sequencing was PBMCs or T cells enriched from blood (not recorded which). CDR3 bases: TGTGCCAGCAGTTTGAAACAGAATAATTCACCCCTCCACTTT. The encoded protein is CASSLKQNNSPLHF.